This TCR beta chain is from a study of CD4 T cells in relation to SARS-CoV-2 and coronaviruses. Overall study context: PBMCs were cultured with antigen for less than twelve days before TCR beta sequencing.

V lost 6 bases to trimming and J lost 2 bases, with 8 bases between them. The CDR3 sequence is 12 residues long. CDR1 and CDR2 (germline): SNHLY, FYNNEI. Regarding this clone: Its antigen is still unknown.

Clones were sequenced by immunoSEQ multiplex PCR, and TCRdb holds only the in-frame ones, with some missing. The data contain some 30,000 clones, 78% of them seen just once; the ten biggest clones take up 20% to 25%. Before the COVID-19 pandemic, during about 2010-2019, CD4+ T cells were taken from unexposed donors. CD4+ T cells were isolated from the cells after about ten days of culture. Unexposed-donor CD4+ T cells were probed with SARS-CoV-2 S/N and four cold-coronavirus spikes, cells permitting. The chain employs TRBV2 and TRBJ2-7; possibly TRBD1 for D (6 bases). The TCR comes from a human donor in good health. The sample was CD4+ T cells from PBMCs, cultured in vitro. This CDR3 reads CASRGAAYEQYF. The DNA of the CDR3 is TGTGCCAGCAGGGGGGCCGCCTACGAGCAGTACTTC.